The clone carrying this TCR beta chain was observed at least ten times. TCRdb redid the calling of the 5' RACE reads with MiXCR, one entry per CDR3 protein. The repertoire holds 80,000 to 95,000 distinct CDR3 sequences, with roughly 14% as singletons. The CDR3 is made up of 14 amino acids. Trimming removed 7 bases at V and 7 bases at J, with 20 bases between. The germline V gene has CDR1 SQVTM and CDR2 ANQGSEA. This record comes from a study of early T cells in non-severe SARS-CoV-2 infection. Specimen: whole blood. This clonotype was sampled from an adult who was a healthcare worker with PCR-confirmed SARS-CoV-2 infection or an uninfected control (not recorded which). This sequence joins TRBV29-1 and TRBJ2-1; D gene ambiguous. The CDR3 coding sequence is TGCAGCGCTATGTTTGAGCTCCTAGGGAATGAGCAGTTCTTC. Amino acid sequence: CSAMFELLGNEQFF.